This T cell receptor beta chain was captured in a study of blood T cell repertoires in COVID-19. Per the original data handling: Amplifying reference gene primers gave estimates of nucleated cell counts. Method: immunoSEQ multiplex PCR; TCRdb's copy keeps in-frame clones and lacks some. V and J calls and clone size follow that table, whereas D and trimming were derived from the DNA. The table includes about 60,000 clones, about 91% detected once. V dropped 5 bases and J dropped 4 bases, with 17 bases sitting between them. CDR3 length: 15 amino acids. Germline-derived CDR1 and CDR2 are SGHAT and FQDESV (reference sequence).

The chain has TRBV11-1 and TRBJ2-5; unclear D gene. What was sequenced was peripheral blood. The clonotype was recovered from a woman aged 55-75 years with active COVID-19. CDR3 residues: CASSRVVDLGETQYF. For the CDR3, the DNA is TGTGCCAGCAGCCGGGTGGTCGACTTGGGAGAGACCCAGTACTTC.